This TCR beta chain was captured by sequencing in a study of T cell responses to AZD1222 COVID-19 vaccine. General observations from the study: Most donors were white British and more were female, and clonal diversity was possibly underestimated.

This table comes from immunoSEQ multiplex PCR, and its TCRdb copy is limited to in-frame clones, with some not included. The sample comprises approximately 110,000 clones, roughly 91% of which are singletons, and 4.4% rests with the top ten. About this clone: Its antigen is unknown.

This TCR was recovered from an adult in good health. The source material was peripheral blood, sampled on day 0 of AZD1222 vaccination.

In DNA form, the CDR3 reads TGTGCCACCAGACAGGCCAGGAACACTGAAGCTTTCTTT. The encoded protein is CATRQARNTEAFF. The V call is TRBV2, the J call TRBJ1-1; D is possibly TRBD1 (6 bases). Germline V CDR1 and CDR2: SNHLY, FYNNEI. V gave up 10 bases and J gave up 1 base, with 13 bases separating them. The CDR3 has 13 amino acids.